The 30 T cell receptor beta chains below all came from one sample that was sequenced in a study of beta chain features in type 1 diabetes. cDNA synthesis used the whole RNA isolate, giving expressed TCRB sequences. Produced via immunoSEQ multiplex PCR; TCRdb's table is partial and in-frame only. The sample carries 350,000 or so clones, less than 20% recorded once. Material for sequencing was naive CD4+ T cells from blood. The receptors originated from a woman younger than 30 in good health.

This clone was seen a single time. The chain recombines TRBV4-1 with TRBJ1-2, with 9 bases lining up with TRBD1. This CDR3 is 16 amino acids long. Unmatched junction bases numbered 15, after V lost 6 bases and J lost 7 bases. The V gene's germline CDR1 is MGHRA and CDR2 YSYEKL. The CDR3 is CASRRFLGGQGFGYTF. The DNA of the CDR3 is TGCGCCAGCAGGCGGTTCCTGGGGGGACAGGGCTTTGGCTACACCTTC.

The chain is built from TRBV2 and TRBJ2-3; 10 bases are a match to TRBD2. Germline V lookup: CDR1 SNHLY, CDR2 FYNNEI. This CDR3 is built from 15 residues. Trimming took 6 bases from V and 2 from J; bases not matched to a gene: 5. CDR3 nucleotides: TGTGCCAGCAGAACGGGACTAGCGAACACAGATACGCAGTATTTT. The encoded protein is CASRTGLANTDTQYF. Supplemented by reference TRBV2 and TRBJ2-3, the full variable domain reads EPEVTQTPSHQVTQMGQEVILRCVPISNHLYFYWYRQILGQKVEFLVSFYNNEISEKSEIFDDQFSVERPDGSNFTLKIRSTKLEDSAMYFCASRTGLANTDTQYFGPGTRLTVL.

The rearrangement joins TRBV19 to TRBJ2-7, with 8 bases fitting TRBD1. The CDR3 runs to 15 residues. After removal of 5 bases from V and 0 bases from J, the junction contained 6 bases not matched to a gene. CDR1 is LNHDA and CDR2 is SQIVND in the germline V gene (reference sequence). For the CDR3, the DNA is TGTGCCAGTAGTCCAAGGACAGGGAGCTCCTACGAGCAGTACTTC. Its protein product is CASSPRTGSSYEQYF. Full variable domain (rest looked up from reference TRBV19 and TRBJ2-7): DGGITQSPKYLFRKEGQNVTLSCEQNLNHDAMYWYRQDPGQGLRLIYYSQIVNDFQKGDIAEGYSVSREKKESFPLTVTSAQKNPTAFYLCASSPRTGSSYEQYFGPGTRLTVT.

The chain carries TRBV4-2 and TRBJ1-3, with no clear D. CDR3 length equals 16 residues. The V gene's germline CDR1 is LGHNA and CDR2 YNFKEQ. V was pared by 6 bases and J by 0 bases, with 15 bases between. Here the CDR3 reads CASSLIDGSSGNTIYF. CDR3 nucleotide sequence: TGTGCCAGCAGTCTCATTGACGGGAGCTCTGGAAACACCATATATTTT.

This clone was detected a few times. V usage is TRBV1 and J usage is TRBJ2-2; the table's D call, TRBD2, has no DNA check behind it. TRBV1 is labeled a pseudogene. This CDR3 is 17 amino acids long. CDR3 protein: CTSSQKLAGGYTGELFF. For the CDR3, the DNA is TGCACCAGCAGCCAGAAACTAGCGGGAGGTTACACCGGGGAGCTGTTTTTT.

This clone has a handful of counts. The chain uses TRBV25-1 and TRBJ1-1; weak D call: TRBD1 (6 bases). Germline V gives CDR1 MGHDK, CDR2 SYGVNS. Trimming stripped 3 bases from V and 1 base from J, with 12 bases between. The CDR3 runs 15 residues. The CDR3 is CASSDRGYGNTEAFF. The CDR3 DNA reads TGTGCCAGCAGTGACAGGGGATACGGGAACACTGAAGCTTTCTTT.

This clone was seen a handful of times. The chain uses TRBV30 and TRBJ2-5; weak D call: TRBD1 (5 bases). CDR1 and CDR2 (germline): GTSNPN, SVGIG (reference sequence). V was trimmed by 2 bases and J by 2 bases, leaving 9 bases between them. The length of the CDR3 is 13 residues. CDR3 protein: CAWSTQAQETQYF. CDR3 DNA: TGTGCCTGGAGTACACAGGCTCAAGAGACCCAGTACTTC.

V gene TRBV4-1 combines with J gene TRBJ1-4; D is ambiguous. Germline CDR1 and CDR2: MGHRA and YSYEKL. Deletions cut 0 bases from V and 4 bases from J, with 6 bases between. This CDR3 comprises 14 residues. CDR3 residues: CASSQDFRNEKLFF. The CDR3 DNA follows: TGCGCCAGCAGCCAAGATTTCCGTAATGAAAAACTGTTTTTT.

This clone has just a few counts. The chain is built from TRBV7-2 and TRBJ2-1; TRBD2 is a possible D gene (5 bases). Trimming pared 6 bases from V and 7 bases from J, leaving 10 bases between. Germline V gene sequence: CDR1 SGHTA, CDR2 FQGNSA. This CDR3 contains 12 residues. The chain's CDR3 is CASRLGFNEQFF. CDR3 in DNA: TGTGCCAGCAGACTAGGGTTTAATGAGCAGTTCTTC.

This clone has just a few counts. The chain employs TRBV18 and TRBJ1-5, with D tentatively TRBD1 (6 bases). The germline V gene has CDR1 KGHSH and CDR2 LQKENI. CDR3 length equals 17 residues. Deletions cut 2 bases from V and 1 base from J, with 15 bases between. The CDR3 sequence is CASSPGGQGRSNQPQHF. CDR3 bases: TGTGCCAGCTCACCAGGGGGCCAGGGTCGAAGCAATCAGCCCCAGCATTTT. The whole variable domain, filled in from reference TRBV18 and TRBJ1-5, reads NAGVMQNPRHLVRRRGQEARLRCSPMKGHSHVYWYRQLPEEGLKFMVYLQKENIIDESGMPKERFSAEFPKEGPSILRIQQVVRGDSAAYFCASSPGGQGRSNQPQHFGDGTRLSIL.

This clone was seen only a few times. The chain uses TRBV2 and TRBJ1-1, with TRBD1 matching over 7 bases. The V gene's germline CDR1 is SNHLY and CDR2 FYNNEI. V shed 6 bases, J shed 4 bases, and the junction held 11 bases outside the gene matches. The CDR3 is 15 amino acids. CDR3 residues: CASRGDRGVVTEAFF. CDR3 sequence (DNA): TGTGCCAGCAGAGGGGACAGAGGGGTGGTCACTGAAGCTTTCTTT.

Written as DNA, the CDR3 is TGCGCCAGCAGCTTGCCCGGGGGGTACAATGAGCAGTTCTTC. Translation: CASSLPGGYNEQFF. V and J are TRBV5-1 and TRBJ2-1, with TRBD2 identical over 7 bases. Germline V lookup: CDR1 SGHRS, CDR2 YFSETQ. V was clipped by 1 base and J by 4 bases; unmatched bases: 2. The CDR3 runs to 14 residues.

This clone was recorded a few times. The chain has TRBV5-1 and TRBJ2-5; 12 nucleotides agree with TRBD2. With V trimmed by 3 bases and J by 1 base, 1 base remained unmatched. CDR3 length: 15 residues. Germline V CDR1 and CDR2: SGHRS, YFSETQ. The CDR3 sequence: CASSSSGRAQETQYF. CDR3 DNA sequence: TGCGCCAGCAGCTCTAGCGGGAGGGCCCAAGAGACCCAGTACTTC.

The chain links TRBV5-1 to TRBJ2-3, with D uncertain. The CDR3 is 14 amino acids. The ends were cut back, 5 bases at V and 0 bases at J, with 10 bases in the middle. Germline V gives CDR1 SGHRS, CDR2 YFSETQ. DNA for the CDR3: TGCGCCAGCAGGTCCGGGTCTAGCACAGATACGCAGTATTTT. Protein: CASRSGSSTDTQYF.

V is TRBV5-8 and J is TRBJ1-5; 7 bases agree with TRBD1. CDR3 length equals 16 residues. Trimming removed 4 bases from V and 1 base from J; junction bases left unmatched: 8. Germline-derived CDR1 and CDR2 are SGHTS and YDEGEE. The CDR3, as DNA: TGTGCCAGCAGCGTGGGGACAGTTAACAGCAATCAGCCCCAGCATTTT. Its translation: CASSVGTVNSNQPQHF.

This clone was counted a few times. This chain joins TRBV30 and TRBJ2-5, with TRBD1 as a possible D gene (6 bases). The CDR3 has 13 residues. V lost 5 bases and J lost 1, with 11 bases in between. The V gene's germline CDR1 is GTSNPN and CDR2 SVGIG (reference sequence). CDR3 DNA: TGTGCCTGGGACACAGGGTTCCAAGAGACCCAGTACTTC. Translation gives CAWDTGFQETQYF.

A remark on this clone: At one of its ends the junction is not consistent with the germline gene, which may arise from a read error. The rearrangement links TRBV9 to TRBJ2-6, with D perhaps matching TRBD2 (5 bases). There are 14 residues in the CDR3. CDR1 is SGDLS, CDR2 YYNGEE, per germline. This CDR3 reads CASSVDPGVNVLTF. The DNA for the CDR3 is TGTGCCAGCAGCGTAGACCCCGGGGTCAACGTCCTGACTTTC.

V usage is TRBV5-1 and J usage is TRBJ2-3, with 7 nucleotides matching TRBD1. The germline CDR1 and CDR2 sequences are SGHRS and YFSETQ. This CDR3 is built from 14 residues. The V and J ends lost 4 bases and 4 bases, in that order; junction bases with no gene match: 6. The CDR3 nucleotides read TGCGCCAGCAGCCGGACAGGAGGTCCAGATACGCAGTATTTT. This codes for CASSRTGGPDTQYF. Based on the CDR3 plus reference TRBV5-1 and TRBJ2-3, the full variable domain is KAGVTQTPRYLIKTRGQQVTLSCSPISGHRSVSWYQQTPGQGLQFLFEYFSETQRNKGNFPGRFSGRQFSNSRSEMNVSTLELGDSALYLCASSRTGGPDTQYFGPGTRLTVL.

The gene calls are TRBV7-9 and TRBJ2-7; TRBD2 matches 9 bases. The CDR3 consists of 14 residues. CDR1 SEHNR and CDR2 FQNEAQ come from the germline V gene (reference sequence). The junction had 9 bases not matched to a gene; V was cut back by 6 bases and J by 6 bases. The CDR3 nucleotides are TGTGCCAGCAGACGTAGCGGGAGCATGGGCGAGCAGTACTTC. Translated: CASRRSGSMGEQYF.

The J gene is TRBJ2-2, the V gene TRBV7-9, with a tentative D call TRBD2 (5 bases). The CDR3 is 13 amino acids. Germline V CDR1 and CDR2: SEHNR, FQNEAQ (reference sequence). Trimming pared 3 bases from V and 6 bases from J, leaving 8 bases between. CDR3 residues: CASSFRESGELFF. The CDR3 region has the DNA TGTGCCAGCAGCTTTAGGGAGTCCGGGGAGCTGTTTTTT.

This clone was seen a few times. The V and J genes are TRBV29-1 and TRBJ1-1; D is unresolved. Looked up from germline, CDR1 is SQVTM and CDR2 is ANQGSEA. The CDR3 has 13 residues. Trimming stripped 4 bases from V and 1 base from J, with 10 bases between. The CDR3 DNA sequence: TGCAGCGTTGCGGAGGGCGCGAACACTGAAGCTTTCTTT. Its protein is CSVAEGANTEAFF.

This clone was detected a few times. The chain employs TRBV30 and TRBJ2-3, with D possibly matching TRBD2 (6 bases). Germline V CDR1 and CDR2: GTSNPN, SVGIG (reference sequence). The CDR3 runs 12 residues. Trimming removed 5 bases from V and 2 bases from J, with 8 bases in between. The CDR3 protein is CAWRTTTDTQYF. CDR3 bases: TGTGCCTGGCGGACTACCACAGATACGCAGTATTTT.

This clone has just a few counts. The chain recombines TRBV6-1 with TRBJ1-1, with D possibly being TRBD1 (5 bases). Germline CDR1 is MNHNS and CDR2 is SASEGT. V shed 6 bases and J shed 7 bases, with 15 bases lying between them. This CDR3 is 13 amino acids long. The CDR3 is CASRTLRVVEAFF. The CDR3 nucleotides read TGTGCCAGCAGAACCCTCAGGGTGGTTGAAGCTTTCTTT.

The CDR3, as DNA: TGTGCCAGCAGTGAAGCGCGGGAGCAGTACTTC. This codes for CASSEAREQYF. The rearrangement links TRBV2 to TRBJ2-7; D is unresolved. V was trimmed by 0 bases and J by 7 bases, leaving 4 bases between them. The germline V gene has CDR1 SNHLY and CDR2 FYNNEI. This CDR3 region has 11 residues.

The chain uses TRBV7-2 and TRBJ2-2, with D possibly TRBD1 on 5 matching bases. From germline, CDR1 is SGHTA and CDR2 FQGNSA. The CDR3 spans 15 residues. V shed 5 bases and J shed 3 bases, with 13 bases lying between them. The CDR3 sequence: CASSVDSTYTGELFF. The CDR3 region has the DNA TGTGCCAGCAGCGTCGACAGTACTTACACCGGGGAGCTGTTTTTT.

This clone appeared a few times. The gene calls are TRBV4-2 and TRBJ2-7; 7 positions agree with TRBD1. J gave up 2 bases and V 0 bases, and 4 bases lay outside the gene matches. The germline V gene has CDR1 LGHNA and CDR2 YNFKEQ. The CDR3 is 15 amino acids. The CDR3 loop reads CASSQDRGGPYEQYF. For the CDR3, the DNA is TGTGCCAGCAGCCAAGATCGAGGGGGCCCCTACGAGCAGTACTTC.

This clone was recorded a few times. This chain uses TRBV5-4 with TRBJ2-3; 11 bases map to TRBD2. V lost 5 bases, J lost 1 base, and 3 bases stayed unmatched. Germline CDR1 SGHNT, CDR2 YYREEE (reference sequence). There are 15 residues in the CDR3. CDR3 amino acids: CASRILAGGTDTQYF. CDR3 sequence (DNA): TGTGCCAGCAGAATACTAGCGGGAGGCACAGATACGCAGTATTTT.

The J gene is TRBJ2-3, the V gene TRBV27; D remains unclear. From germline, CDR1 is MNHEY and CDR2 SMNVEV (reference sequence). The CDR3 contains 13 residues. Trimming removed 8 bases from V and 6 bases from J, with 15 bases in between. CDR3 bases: TGTGCCAGCTCCTACGAAAGGCGGGATACGCAGTATTTT. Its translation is CASSYERRDTQYF.

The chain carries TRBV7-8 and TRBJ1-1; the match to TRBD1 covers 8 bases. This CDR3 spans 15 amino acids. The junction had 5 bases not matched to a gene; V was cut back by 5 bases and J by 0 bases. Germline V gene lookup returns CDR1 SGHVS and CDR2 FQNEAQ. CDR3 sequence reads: CASSRWDRLNTEAFF. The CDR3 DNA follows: TGTGCCAGCAGCCGCTGGGACAGGCTGAACACTGAAGCTTTCTTT.

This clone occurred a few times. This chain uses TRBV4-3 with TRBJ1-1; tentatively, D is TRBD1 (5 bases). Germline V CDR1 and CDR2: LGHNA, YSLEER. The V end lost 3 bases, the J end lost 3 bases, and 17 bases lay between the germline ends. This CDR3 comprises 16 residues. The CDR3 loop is CASSQGPGREDTEAFF. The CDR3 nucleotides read TGCGCCAGCAGCCAGGGTCCGGGACGGGAGGACACTGAAGCTTTCTTT.